This T cell receptor beta chain came from a study of human T cells and chemical hapten exposure. On the study more broadly: Weekly administration of diphenylcyclopropenone to the scalp of patients continued throughout the approximately 24-week study.

Germline-derived CDR1 and CDR2 are SNHLY and FYNNEI. The CDR3 loop spans 14 amino acids. V dropped 6 bases and J dropped 6; count of bases not matched to a gene: 11. TCRdb reanalysed the RACE reads using MiXCR and keeps one entry per CDR3 protein. The data show tens of thousands of distinct CDR3 sequences, 10% to 13% seen once. Time point defined: patch test 3, about 24 weeks after DPC sensitization. Specified treatment: therapeutic diphenylcyclopropenone sensitization with weekly scalp DPC. The TCR originated in a woman between 50 and 59 years old with alopecia areata. Some clones in this sample may be carry-over from other donors' samples. The sample in question was whole blood, obtained in connection with sensitization to the hapten diphenylcyclopropenone (DPC). The rearrangement joins TRBV2 to TRBJ2-7; the match to TRBD1 covers 7 bases. CDR3 region: CASSAGTVSAEQYF. The CDR3 DNA reads as TGTGCCAGCAGCGCCGGGACAGTCTCCGCCGAGCAGTACTTC.